The 26 T cell receptor beta chains below come from one sample, sequenced in a study of cytomegalovirus exposure and HLA in healthy donors. This PCR relied on a set of 60 Vbeta primers and 13 Jbeta primers. This table comes from immunoSEQ multiplex PCR, and its TCRdb copy is limited to in-frame clones, with some not included. The sample consists of over 150,000 clones, approximately 80% of them appearing once. The sample taken for sequencing was PBMCs. The origin of the receptors is a boy younger than 10 in good health and CMV-seronegative.

The chain is built from TRBV6-1 and TRBJ1-1; TRBD1 matches at 8 bases. This CDR3 has 14 residues. V gave up 6 bases and J gave up 3 bases; unmatched junction bases: 6. The germline V gene has CDR1 MNHNS and CDR2 SASEGT. CDR3 residues: CASRVVQGDTEAFF. CDR3 bases: TGTGCCAGCAGGGTAGTACAGGGGGACACTGAAGCTTTCTTT.

The chain is built from TRBV10-3 and TRBJ2-1; D ambiguous. The CDR3 runs to 16 residues. Germline CDR1 and CDR2: ENHRY and SYGVKD. V lost 0 bases and J lost 6, with 15 bases in between. The CDR3 DNA reads as TGTGCCATCAGTGAGTCGGAGCTACTCCTCTCCAATGAGCAGTTCTTC. It encodes CAISESELLLSNEQFF.

There are a few counts of this clone. The J gene is TRBJ1-5, the V gene TRBV2; a weak D match, TRBD1 (5 bases). Germline CDR1 and CDR2: SNHLY and FYNNEI. V was cut by 4 bases and J by 4 bases, with 17 bases left in between. The length of the CDR3 is 16 residues. The CDR3 spells CASSATAQGRNQPQHF. CDR3 nucleotide sequence: TGTGCCAGCAGTGCGACAGCCCAAGGTCGTAATCAGCCCCAGCATTTT.

As concerns this clone: The sample holds other DNA sequences that translate to the same CDR3. The rearrangement uses TRBV6-5 and TRBJ1-1, with 10 bases that match TRBD1. Trimming removed 2 bases from V and 3 bases from J; junction bases left unmatched: 3. In germline, CDR1 is MNHEY, CDR2 SVGAGI. This CDR3 is 15 amino acids long. Here the CDR3 DNA reads TGTGCCAGCAGTTACCCGACAGGGGGCCACACTGAAGCTTTCTTT. Translated: CASSYPTGGHTEAFF.

This clone appeared a single time. The chain combines TRBV2 with TRBJ1-4; D remains ambiguous. V lost 0 bases to trimming and J lost 7 bases, with 12 bases between them. The V gene's germline CDR1 is SNHLY and CDR2 FYNNEI. CDR3 length: 15 residues. In DNA form, the CDR3 reads TGTGCCAGCAGTGAAGCGGGCGGCGGAGGTGAAAAACTGTTTTTT. Translation: CASSEAGGGGEKLFF. The variable domain in full, completed from reference TRBV2 and TRBJ1-4, reads EPEVTQTPSHQVTQMGQEVILRCVPISNHLYFYWYRQILGQKVEFLVSFYNNEISEKSEIFDDQFSVERPDGSNFTLKIRSTKLEDSAMYFCASSEAGGGGEKLFFGSGTQLSVL.

J is TRBJ2-3 and V is TRBV30; perhaps TRBD2 as D (6 bases). This CDR3 comprises 15 residues. Germline V gives CDR1 GTSNPN, CDR2 SVGIG (reference sequence). Trimming cost V 5 bases and J 0 bases, with 15 bases left between them. The CDR3 sequence: CAWGGTILSTDTQYF. CDR3 coding DNA: TGTGCCTGGGGGGGGACGATCCTAAGCACAGATACGCAGTATTTT.

V and J are TRBV30 and TRBJ1-2; possible D gene TRBD1, 6 bases. V was pared by 4 bases and J by 1 base, with 13 bases between. The V gene's germline CDR1 is GTSNPN and CDR2 SVGIG (reference sequence). This CDR3 has 14 amino acids. Here the CDR3 reads CAWNRVPDNYGYTF. The CDR3 DNA is TGTGCCTGGAACAGGGTCCCTGATAACTATGGCTACACCTTC. The whole variable domain, remainder taken from reference TRBV30 and TRBJ1-2, is SQTIHQWPATLVQPVGSPLSLECTVEGTSNPNLYWYRQAAGRGLQLLFYSVGIGQISSEVPQNLSASRPQDRQFILSSKKLLLSDSGFYLCAWNRVPDNYGYTFGSGTRLTVV.

This clone was observed a few times. The chain is built from TRBV7-8 and TRBJ1-3; 7 bases map to TRBD1. There are 16 residues in the CDR3. Losses at the gene ends were 3 bases for V and 0 bases for J; bases not matched to a gene: 5. In germline, CDR1 is SGHVS, CDR2 FQNEAQ. The CDR3 reads CASSLDRRSSGNTIYF. The CDR3 nucleotides are TGTGCCAGCAGCTTGGACAGGCGCTCCTCTGGAAACACCATATATTTT.

The V and J genes are TRBV29-1 and TRBJ2-5; TRBD1 matches 11 bases. Trimming cost V 6 bases and J 5 bases; bases outside gene matches: 5. Germline V gene sequence: CDR1 SQVTM, CDR2 ANQGSEA. The CDR3 has 13 amino acids. The CDR3 is CSVWTGGWETQYF. Here the CDR3 DNA reads TGCAGCGTCTGGACAGGGGGCTGGGAGACCCAGTACTTC.

The rearrangement joins TRBV15 to TRBJ1-5, with TRBD1 as a possible D gene (5 bases). Trimming removed 0 bases at V and 2 bases at J, with 14 bases between. Germline V gene sequence: CDR1 LNHNV, CDR2 YYDKDF (reference sequence). CDR3 length: 17 amino acids. The CDR3 is CATSRDRVGGGNQPQHF. The CDR3 DNA reads as TGTGCCACCAGCAGAGATCGGGTGGGAGGGGGCAATCAGCCCCAGCATTTT. Variable domain in full (rest from reference TRBV15 and TRBJ1-5): DAMVIQNPRYQVTQFGKPVTLSCSQTLNHNVMYWYQQKSSQAPKLLFHYYDKDFNNEADTPDNFQSRRPNTSFCFLDIRSPGLGDTAMYLCATSRDRVGGGNQPQHFGDGTRLSIL.

Only one count was recorded for this clone. The chain is built from TRBV2 and TRBJ1-1; no definite D call. Germline-derived CDR1 and CDR2 are SNHLY and FYNNEI. The CDR3 consists of 12 residues. Trimming took 4 bases from V and 12 from J, leaving 15 bases between them. The CDR3 loop is CASSVIREATFF. The CDR3 coding sequence is TGTGCCAGCAGTGTTATTAGGGAGGCGACTTTCTTT. Full variable domain (remainder filled in from reference TRBV2 and TRBJ1-1): EPEVTQTPSHQVTQMGQEVILRCVPISNHLYFYWYRQILGQKVEFLVSFYNNEISEKSEIFDDQFSVERPDGSNFTLKIRSTKLEDSAMYFCASSVIREATFFGQGTRLTVV.

This chain joins TRBV7-2 and TRBJ1-5; D gene uncertain. The CDR3 contains 14 residues. CDR1 and CDR2 from the germline V gene are SGHTA and FQGNSA. The V gene lost 3 bases and the J gene lost 6 bases, with 12 bases spanning the gap. The chain's CDR3 is CASSLVGSGQPQHF. CDR3 DNA sequence: TGTGCCAGCAGCTTGGTAGGGAGCGGTCAGCCCCAGCATTTT. The entire variable domain, with the rest obtained from reference TRBV7-2 and TRBJ1-5, is as follows: GAGVSQSPSNKVTEKGKDVELRCDPISGHTALYWYRQSLGQGLEFLIYFQGNSAPDKSGLPSDRFSAERTGGSVSTLTIQRTQQEDSAVYLCASSLVGSGQPQHFGDGTRLSIL.

The chain employs TRBV18 and TRBJ1-3, with TRBD1 matching 10 bases. V shed 3 bases and J 6 bases; nucleotides not matched to a gene: 8. CDR3 size: 16 residues. Germline V gene lookup returns CDR1 KGHSH and CDR2 LQKENI. The CDR3 DNA sequence: TGTGCCAGCTCACCTATATCGACAGGGGGCCTAAACACCATATATTTT. Protein product: CASSPISTGGLNTIYF.

This clone was detected a few times. V is TRBV7-9 and J is TRBJ2-7, with D possibly being TRBD2 (5 bases). Between the trimmed V and J ends, which lost 2 bases and 2 bases, there was a span of 7 bases. The CDR3 is 13 residues long. Germline CDR1 is SEHNR and CDR2 is FQNEAQ (reference sequence). DNA for the CDR3: TGTGCCAGCAGCTTACCCGGGGCCTACGAGCAGTACTTC. Translation gives CASSLPGAYEQYF.

The chain recombines TRBV2 with TRBJ1-2; the match to TRBD1 covers 9 bases. V dropped 2 bases and J dropped 8; count of bases not matched to a gene: 6. Germline V lookup: CDR1 SNHLY, CDR2 FYNNEI. The CDR3 is 14 amino acids. The CDR3 nucleotides read TGTGCCAGCAGTGAAAGGGACAGGGCAGTCGGCTACACCTTC. It translates to CASSERDRAVGYTF.

The genes are TRBV27 and TRBJ2-1; 13 positions match TRBD2. Unmatched junction bases numbered 18, after V lost 1 base and J lost 9 bases. This CDR3 comprises 20 residues. Per the germline V gene, CDR1 is MNHEY and CDR2 is SMNVEV (reference sequence). CDR3 region: CASSLFPTPTSGRARGEQFF. CDR3 sequence (DNA): TGTGCCAGCAGTTTATTTCCTACGCCAACTAGCGGGAGGGCCCGGGGTGAGCAGTTCTTC.

The rearrangement links TRBV11-2 to TRBJ1-1; D not certain. Per the germline V gene, CDR1 is SGHAT and CDR2 is FQNNGV. V lost 3 bases and J 3 bases, leaving 14 bases between the germline ends. The CDR3 loop spans 15 amino acids. CDR3 sequence (DNA): TGTGCCAGCAGCTTTCTGGTGCCCCGGGACACTGAAGCTTTCTTT. Its translation is CASSFLVPRDTEAFF.

The gene calls are TRBV2 and TRBJ2-5, with D possibly matching TRBD2 (7 bases). With 8 bases removed from V and 5 bases from J, the gap between germline ends came to 18 bases. The CDR3 runs 14 residues. CDR1 SNHLY and CDR2 FYNNEI come from the germline V gene. As DNA, the CDR3 is TGTGCCAGCGGTGGGGGCGGGGGACCGGAGACCCAGTACTTC. Its translation is CASGGGGGPETQYF.

The chain uses TRBV28 and TRBJ2-5, with 8 bases aligning to TRBD2. V lost 2 bases to trimming and J lost 2 bases; unmatched junction nucleotides: 10. The CDR3 is 17 residues long. Germline assignment: CDR1 MDHEN and CDR2 SYDVKM. The CDR3 bases are TGTGCCAGCAGTTTAATTGGTCTAGCGGGTTCTCAAGAGACCCAGTACTTC. It yields the protein CASSLIGLAGSQETQYF.

The chain is built from TRBV10-3 and TRBJ1-2, with D uncertain. Trimming left V 5 bases short and J 1 base short, with 14 bases between. The CDR3 length is 15 residues. CDR1 is ENHRY, CDR2 SYGVKD, per germline. CDR3 protein: CAISPVPAINYGYTF. CDR3 bases: TGTGCCATCAGTCCCGTTCCAGCGATTAACTATGGCTACACCTTC.

V gene TRBV13 combines with J gene TRBJ1-3; TRBD1 agrees at 7 bases. With 5 bases clipped from V and 6 bases from J, the junction kept 4 bases outside the gene matches. The CDR3 has 13 amino acids. Germline-derived CDR1 and CDR2 are PRHDT and FYEKMQ (reference sequence). This CDR3 reads CASSRGGENTIYF. Here the CDR3 DNA reads TGTGCCAGCAGCCGAGGGGGCGAAAACACCATATATTTT. Full variable domain (rest looked up from reference TRBV13 and TRBJ1-3): AAGVIQSPRHLIKEKRETATLKCYPIPRHDTVYWYQQGPGQDPQFLISFYEKMQSDKGSIPDRFSAQQFSDYHSELNMSSLELGDSALYFCASSRGGENTIYFGEGSWLTVV.

The rearrangement joins TRBV7-6 to TRBJ2-1, with TRBD2 matching 10 bases. The CDR3 covers 15 residues. J was trimmed by 9 bases and V by 6 bases; bases with no gene match: 11. Germline values: CDR1 SGHVS, CDR2 FNYEAQ. CDR3 DNA sequence: TGTGCCAGCAGTCGCCTAGCGGGAGAGACGCGTGAGCAGTTCTTC. It translates to CASSRLAGETREQFF.

This rearrangement joins TRBV7-2 to TRBJ2-1; TRBD2 matches 8 bases. Looked up from germline, CDR1 is SGHTA and CDR2 is FQGNSA. This CDR3 is 16 amino acids long. V shed 2 bases, J shed 9 bases, and the junction held 12 bases outside the gene matches. CDR3 loop: CASSLLAGGLNREQFF. DNA for the CDR3: TGTGCCAGCAGCTTACTTGCGGGGGGCCTTAATCGTGAGCAGTTCTTC.

The chain recombines TRBV30 with TRBJ2-5; no definite D call. CDR1 and CDR2 (germline): GTSNPN, SVGIG (reference sequence). Trimming took 3 bases from V and 2 from J, leaving 10 bases between them. The CDR3 has 13 amino acids. CDR3 protein: CAWRDGAQETQYF. DNA of the CDR3: TGTGCCTGGAGGGATGGAGCTCAAGAGACCCAGTACTTC.

This clone was picked up a small number of times. CDR3 nucleotides: TGCGCCAGCAGTGAGTCGACAGGGCTGGGGACCCAGTACTTC. It encodes CASSESTGLGTQYF. The chain combines TRBV10-1 with TRBJ2-5, with 7 bases that match TRBD1. From germline, CDR1 is WNHNN and CDR2 SYGVQD (reference sequence). CDR3 size: 14 residues. J was trimmed by 7 bases and V by 0 bases; bases with no gene match: 5.

V is TRBV6-1 and J is TRBJ2-5; TRBD1 is a possible D gene (5 bases). Per germline, CDR1 MNHNS and CDR2 SASEGT. The CDR3 contains 13 residues. Trimming removed 5 bases at V and 5 bases at J, with 12 bases between. The CDR3 here is CASSMTVEETQYF. The DNA for the CDR3 is TGTGCCAGCAGTATGACAGTGGAGGAGACCCAGTACTTC.